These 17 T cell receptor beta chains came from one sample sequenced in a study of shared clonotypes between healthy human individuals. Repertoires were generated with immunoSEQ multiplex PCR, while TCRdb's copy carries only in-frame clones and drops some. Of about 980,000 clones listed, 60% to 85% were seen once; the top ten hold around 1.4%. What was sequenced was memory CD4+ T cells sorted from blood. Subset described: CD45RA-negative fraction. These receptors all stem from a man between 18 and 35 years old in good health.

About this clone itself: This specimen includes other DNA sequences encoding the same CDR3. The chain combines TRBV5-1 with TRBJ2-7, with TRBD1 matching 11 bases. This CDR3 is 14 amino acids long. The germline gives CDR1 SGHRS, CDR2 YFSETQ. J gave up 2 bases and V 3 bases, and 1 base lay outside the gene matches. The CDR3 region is CASSSGQGAYEQYF. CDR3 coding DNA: TGCGCCAGCAGCTCGGGACAGGGGGCCTACGAGCAGTACTTC.

The CDR3 bases are TGTGCCAGCAGTTTTATAGGTACAGGGGCCTACGAGCAGTACTTC. It translates to CASSFIGTGAYEQYF. The chain has TRBV28 and TRBJ2-7, with 7 bases that match TRBD1. The J segment lost 2 bases and the V segment lost 3 bases, leaving 7 bases of the junction unmatched. CDR3 length: 15 amino acids. The V gene's germline CDR1 is MDHEN and CDR2 SYDVKM.

Written as DNA, the CDR3 is TGTGCTAGTGGTTCGGGGGGGAACATTCAGTACTTC. It translates to CASGSGGNIQYF. This chain links TRBV12-5 with TRBJ2-4; 8 nucleotides align to TRBD2. Trimming at V came to 4 bases and at J to 7 bases, leaving 0 bases not matched to a gene. The length of the CDR3 is 12 residues. The germline gives CDR1 LGHNT, CDR2 FRNRAP.

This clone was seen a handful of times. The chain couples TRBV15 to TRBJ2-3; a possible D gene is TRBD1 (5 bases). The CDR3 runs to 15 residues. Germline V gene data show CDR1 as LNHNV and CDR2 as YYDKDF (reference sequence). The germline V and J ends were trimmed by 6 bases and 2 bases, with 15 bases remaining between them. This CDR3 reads CATRGATTNTDTQYF. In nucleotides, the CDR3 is TGTGCCACCAGAGGGGCGACGACAAACACAGATACGCAGTATTTT.

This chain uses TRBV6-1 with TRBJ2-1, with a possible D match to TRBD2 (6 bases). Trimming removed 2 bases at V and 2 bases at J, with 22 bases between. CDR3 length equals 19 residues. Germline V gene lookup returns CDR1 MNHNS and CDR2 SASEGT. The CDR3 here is CASSESPPGVRKAYNEQFF. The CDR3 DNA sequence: TGTGCCAGCAGTGAAAGCCCCCCGGGGGTCAGGAAAGCCTACAATGAGCAGTTCTTC.

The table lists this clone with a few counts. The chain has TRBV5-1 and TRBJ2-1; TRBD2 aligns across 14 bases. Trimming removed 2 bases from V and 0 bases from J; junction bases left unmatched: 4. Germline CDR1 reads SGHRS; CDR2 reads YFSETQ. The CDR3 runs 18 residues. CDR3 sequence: CASSFGTSGRGSYNEQFF. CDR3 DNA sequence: TGCGCCAGCAGCTTCGGGACTAGCGGGAGAGGCTCCTACAATGAGCAGTTCTTC.

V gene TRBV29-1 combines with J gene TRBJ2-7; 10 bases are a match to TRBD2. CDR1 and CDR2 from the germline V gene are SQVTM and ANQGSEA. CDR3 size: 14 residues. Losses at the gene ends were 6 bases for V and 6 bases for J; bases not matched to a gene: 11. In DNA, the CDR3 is TGCAGCGTAGCCCTAGCGGGAGTACCGGGCGAGCAGTACTTC. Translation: CSVALAGVPGEQYF.

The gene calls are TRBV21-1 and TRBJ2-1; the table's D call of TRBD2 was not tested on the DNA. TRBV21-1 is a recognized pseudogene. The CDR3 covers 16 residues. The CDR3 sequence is CASSTSLAGGYNEQFF. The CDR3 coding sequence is TGTGCCAGCAGCACCTCGCTAGCGGGGGGGTACAATGAGCAGTTCTTC.

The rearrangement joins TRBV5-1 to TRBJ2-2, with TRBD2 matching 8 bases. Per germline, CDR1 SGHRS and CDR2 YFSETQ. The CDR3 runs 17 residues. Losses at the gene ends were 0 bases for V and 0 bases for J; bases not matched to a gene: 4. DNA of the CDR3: TGCGCCAGCAGCTTGGTCTGGCGGGGGGCGAACACCGGGGAGCTGTTTTTT. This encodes CASSLVWRGANTGELFF.

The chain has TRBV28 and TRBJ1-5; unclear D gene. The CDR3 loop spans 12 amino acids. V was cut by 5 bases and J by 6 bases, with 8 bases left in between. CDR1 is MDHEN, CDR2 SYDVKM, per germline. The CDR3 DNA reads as TGTGCCAGCAGTAACAGAGTTCAGCCCCAGCATTTT. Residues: CASSNRVQPQHF. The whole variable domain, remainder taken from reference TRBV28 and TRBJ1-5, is DVKVTQSSRYLVKRTGEKVFLECVQDMDHENMFWYRQDPGLGLRLIYFSYDVKMKEKGDIPEGYSVSREKKERFSLILESASTNQTSMYLCASSNRVQPQHFGDGTRLSIL.

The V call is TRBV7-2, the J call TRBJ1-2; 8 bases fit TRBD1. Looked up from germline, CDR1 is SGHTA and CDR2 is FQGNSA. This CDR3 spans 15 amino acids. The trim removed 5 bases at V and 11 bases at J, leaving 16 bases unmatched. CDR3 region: CASSLIGSGQDPYTF. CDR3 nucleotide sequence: TGTGCCAGCAGCCTCATAGGTTCGGGACAGGACCCATACACCTTC.

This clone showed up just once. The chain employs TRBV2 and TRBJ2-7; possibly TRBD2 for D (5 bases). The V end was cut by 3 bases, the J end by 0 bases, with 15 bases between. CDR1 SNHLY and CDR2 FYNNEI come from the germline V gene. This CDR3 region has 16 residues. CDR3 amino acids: CASSDPGWTPSYEQYF. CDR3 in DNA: TGTGCCAGCAGTGACCCCGGGTGGACTCCCTCCTACGAGCAGTACTTC.

CDR3: CASSFGQGISYNEQFF. The CDR3 coding sequence is TGTGCCAGCAGCTTCGGACAGGGTATCTCCTACAATGAGCAGTTCTTC. The chain links TRBV5-4 to TRBJ2-1, with 8 bases fitting TRBD1. The CDR3 is 16 amino acids. V lost 2 bases and J lost 0; bases outside the gene matches: 4. Germline loops: CDR1 SGHNT, CDR2 YYREEE (reference sequence).

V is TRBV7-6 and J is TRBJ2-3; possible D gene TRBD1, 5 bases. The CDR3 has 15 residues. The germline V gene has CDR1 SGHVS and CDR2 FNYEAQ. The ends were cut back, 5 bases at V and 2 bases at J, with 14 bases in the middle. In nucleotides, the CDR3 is TGTGCCAGCAGCCCATTCGGACAAGTCACAGATACGCAGTATTTT. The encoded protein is CASSPFGQVTDTQYF.

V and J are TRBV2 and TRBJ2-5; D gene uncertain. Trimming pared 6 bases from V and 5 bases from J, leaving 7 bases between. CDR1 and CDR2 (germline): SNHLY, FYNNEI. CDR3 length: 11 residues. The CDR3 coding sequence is TGTGCCAGCAGCCCCGTTGAGACCCAGTACTTC. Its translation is CASSPVETQYF.

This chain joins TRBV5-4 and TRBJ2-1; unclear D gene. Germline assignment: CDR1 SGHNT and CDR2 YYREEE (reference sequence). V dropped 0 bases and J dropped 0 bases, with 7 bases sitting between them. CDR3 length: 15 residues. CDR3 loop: CASSLDGLSYNEQFF. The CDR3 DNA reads TGTGCCAGCAGCTTGGACGGCCTCTCCTACAATGAGCAGTTCTTC.

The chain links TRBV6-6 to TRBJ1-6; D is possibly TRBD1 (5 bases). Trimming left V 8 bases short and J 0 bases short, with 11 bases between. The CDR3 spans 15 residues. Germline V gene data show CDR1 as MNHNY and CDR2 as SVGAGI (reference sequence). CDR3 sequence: CASRQSSSYNSPLHF. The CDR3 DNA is TGTGCCAGCCGACAGTCCAGCTCCTATAATTCACCCCTCCACTTT.